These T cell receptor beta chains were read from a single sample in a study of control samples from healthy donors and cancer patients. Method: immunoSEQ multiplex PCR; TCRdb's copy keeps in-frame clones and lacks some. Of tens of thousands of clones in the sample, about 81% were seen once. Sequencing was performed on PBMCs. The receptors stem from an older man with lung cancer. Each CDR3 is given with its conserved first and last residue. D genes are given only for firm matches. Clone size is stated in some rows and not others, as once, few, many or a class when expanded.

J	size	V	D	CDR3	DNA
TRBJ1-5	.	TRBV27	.	CASSAYSNQPQHF	TGTGCCAGCAGCGCATATAGCAATCAGCCCCAGCATTTT
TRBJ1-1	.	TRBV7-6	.	CASSSGGGRAFF	TGTGCCAGCAGCTCTGGAGGGGGTAGGGCTTTCTTT
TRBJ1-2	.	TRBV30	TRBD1	CAWRGNRGGYGYTF	TGTGCCTGGAGGGGAAACAGGGGCGGGTATGGCTACACCTTC
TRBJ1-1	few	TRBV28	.	CASSPPDKGTAFF	TGTGCCAGCAGTCCTCCCGACAAAGGGACGGCTTTCTTT
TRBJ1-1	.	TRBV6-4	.	CASSDSNRVNTEAFF	TGTGCCAGCAGTGACTCGAACAGGGTGAACACTGAAGCTTTCTTT
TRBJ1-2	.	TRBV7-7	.	CASSSGQRGGYTF	TGTGCTAGCAGTTCGGGACAACGCGGTGGCTACACCTTC
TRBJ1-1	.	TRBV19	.	CATLGGFMNTEAFF	TGTGCCACCTTGGGGGGGTTCATGAACACTGAAGCTTTCTTT
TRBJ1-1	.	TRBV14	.	CASSRTANTEAFF	TGTGCCAGCAGCCGGACAGCGAACACTGAAGCTTTCTTT
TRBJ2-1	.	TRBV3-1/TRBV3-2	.	CASSQDLRNEQFF	TGTGCCAGCAGCCAAGACCTTAGAAATGAGCAGTTCTTC
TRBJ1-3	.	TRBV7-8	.	CASSLRGTMSRNTIYF	TGTGCCAGCAGCTTGAGGGGGACGATGAGTCGGAACACCATATATTTT
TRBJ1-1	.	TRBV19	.	CASVWGYTEAFF	TGTGCCAGTGTATGGGGGTACACTGAAGCTTTCTTT
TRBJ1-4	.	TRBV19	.	CASSMGRGPYEKLFF	TGTGCCAGTAGTATGGGCAGGGGCCCCTATGAAAAACTGTTTTTT
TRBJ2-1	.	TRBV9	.	CASSVGAGPEQFF	TGTGCCAGCAGCGTAGGGGCAGGGCCTGAGCAGTTCTTC
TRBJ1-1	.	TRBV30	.	CACHPCTEAFF	TGTGCCTGTCATCCTTGTACTGAAGCTTTCTTT
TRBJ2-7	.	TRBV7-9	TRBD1	CASSSQRKQGVYEQYF	TGTGCCAGCAGCTCCCAAAGAAAACAGGGGGTCTACGAGCAGTACTTC
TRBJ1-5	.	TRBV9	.	CASSVGTGTHGPQHF	TGTGCCAGCAGCGTAGGTACAGGGACTCATGGTCCCCAGCATTTT
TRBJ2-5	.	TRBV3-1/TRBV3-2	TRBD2	CASSRAGQETQYF	TGTGCCAGCAGCCGAGCGGGGCAAGAGACCCAGTACTTC
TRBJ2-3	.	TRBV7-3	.	CASSLSGSHALDTQYF	TGTGCCAGCAGCTTATCAGGGTCCCACGCGTTAGATACGCAGTATTTT
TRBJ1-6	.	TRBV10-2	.	CASSESGGNNSPLHF	TGCGCCAGCAGTGAGTCAGGCGGGAATAATTCACCCCTCCACTTT
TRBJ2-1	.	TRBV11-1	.	CASSLALLGKGGIRQEQFF	TGTGCCAGCAGCTTAGCGCTGTTGGGGAAGGGTGGCATTCGACAAGAGCAGTTCTTC
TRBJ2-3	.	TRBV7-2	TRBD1	CASSQGGRGPADTQYF	TGTGCCAGCAGCCAGGGGGGCAGGGGGCCGGCAGATACGCAGTATTTT
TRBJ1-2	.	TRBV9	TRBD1	CASSVTGAYGYTF	TGTGCCAGCAGCGTCACAGGGGCCTATGGCTACACCTTC
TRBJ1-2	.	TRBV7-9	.	CASSPSGREDGYTF	TGTGCCAGCAGCCCTTCGGGGAGGGAGGATGGCTACACCTTC
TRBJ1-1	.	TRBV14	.	CASRRDSRRSAAFF	TGTGCCAGCAGACGTGACAGCCGACGATCTGCAGCTTTCTTT
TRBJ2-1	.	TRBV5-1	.	CASSSGGVYNEQFF	TGCGCCAGCAGCTCCGGAGGGGTCTACAATGAGCAGTTCTTC
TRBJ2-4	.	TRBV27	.	CASSQAQGIRDIQYF	TGTGCCAGCAGCCAAGCGCAGGGTATAAGGGACATTCAGTACTTC
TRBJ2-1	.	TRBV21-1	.	CASSTLTSGGPPYNEQFF	TGTGCCAGCAGCACTTTGACTAGCGGGGGGCCTCCCTACAATGAGCAGTTCTTC
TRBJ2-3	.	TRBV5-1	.	CASSSSGGRADTQYF	TGCGCCAGCAGCAGTAGTGGGGGGCGTGCAGATACGCAGTATTTT
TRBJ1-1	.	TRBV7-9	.	CASSRAPGPAYEAFF	TGTGCCAGCAGCCGCGCCCCGGGGCCCGCGTATGAAGCTTTCTTT
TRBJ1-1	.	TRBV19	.	CASSTPGQRESEAFF	TGTGCCAGTAGTACCCCCGGGCAGCGAGAAAGTGAAGCTTTCTTT
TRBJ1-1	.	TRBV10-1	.	CASSEGNTEAFF	TGCGCCAGCAGTGAGGGGAACACTGAGGCTTTCTTT
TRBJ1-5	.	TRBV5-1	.	CASSLTGSNQPQHF	TGCGCCAGCAGCTTAACAGGCTCTAATCAGCCCCAGCATTTT
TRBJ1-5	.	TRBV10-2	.	CASSEWAGNSNQPQHF	TGCGCCAGCAGTGAGTGGGCGGGAAATAGCAATCAGCCCCAGCATTTT
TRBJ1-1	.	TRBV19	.	CASSPNIATEAFF	TGTGCCAGTAGTCCTAATATAGCCACTGAAGCTTTCTTT
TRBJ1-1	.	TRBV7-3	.	CASSPRGGTDTEAFF	TGTGCCAGCAGCCCCCGTGGGGGGACGGACACTGAAGCTTTCTTT